This T cell receptor (beta chain) is from a study of cytomegalovirus exposure and HLA in healthy donors. About the study: From HLA-typed donors, an early data release held some 91 million unique TCRs.

The V gene's germline CDR1 is SGHTA and CDR2 FQGNSA. The CDR3 covers 16 residues. V lost 2 bases and J lost 0; bases outside the gene matches: 4. The primer mix had 60 Vbeta and 13 Jbeta primers. Libraries were prepared by immunoSEQ multiplex PCR; TCRdb keeps only in-frame clonotypes and omits some of them. The table records roughly 170,000 clones, approximately 81% of them present only once. The TCR originated in a man aged 30-40 years in good health and CMV-seronegative. The sequencing sample was made of PBMCs. V is TRBV7-2 and J is TRBJ2-3, with 8 bases fitting TRBD2. The CDR3 spells CASSLMGLGSTDTQYF. CDR3 in DNA: TGTGCCAGCAGCTTAATGGGACTAGGTAGCACAGATACGCAGTATTTT. The whole variable domain, remainder taken from reference TRBV7-2 and TRBJ2-3, is GAGVSQSPSNKVTEKGKDVELRCDPISGHTALYWYRQSLGQGLEFLIYFQGNSAPDKSGLPSDRFSAERTGGSVSTLTIQRTQQEDSAVYLCASSLMGLGSTDTQYFGPGTRLTVL.